This TCR beta chain was obtained from a study of human T cells and chemical hapten exposure listed by TCRdb under 2021. For the wider study: Libraries were pooled for sequencing, and variation in per-sample TCR yields was attributed mainly to small differences in library volumes within the pool. In alopecia patients, the study followed how the peripheral blood TCR repertoire changed in vivo over primary and secondary sensitization to diphenylcyclopropenone (DPC), a hapten. Both TCR alpha and TCR beta chains were sequenced from each blood RNA sample.

On the study overall, not on this receptor specifically: No change with DPC sensitization was found in the number of TCRs above 1 in 1000 frequency, and no evidence of global repertoire structure alterations was found. After repeated subsampling, changes were observed in the strength of the expansion versus patch-test correlation and in the threshold at which the correlation became significant.

Library preparation was by RACE. TCRdb lists the instrument as NextSeq 500. During library preparation, unique molecular identifiers were attached to individual cDNA molecules so that TCRs could be counted in a quantitative, reproducible way. Concerning the study's data processing: A median of about 87,000 TCRs per sample was observed, with a range of roughly 20,000 to 750,000. The Decombinator software suite was used to annotate V, J and CDR3 in the TCR reads. For the PS versus PT1 abundance plots, all samples were subsampled to the same number of TCRs (28,000). Expanded TCRs were defined as absent before sensitization and observed at least eight times at the 2-week time point. TCRdb passed the public sequencing reads through fastp at Q25 and MiXCR, retaining productive beta sequences. One record per CDR3 amino acid sequence lists the most common genes and DNA. TCRdb, not the authors, supplied the V and J calls. Here the sample has over 100,000 distinct CDR3 sequences; approximately 9.1% occur a single time. Roughly 2% of the sample is taken by the ten largest.

According to the study, the label for this sample's time point signals: healthy volunteer bleed at 2 weeks. Unfractionated whole blood was collected in Tempus Blood RNA tubes, and total RNA was extracted from that blood. As TCR sequencing controls, roughly 5 healthy volunteers were used, with blood taken at day 0, 2 weeks and 6 weeks. Trimming costs V 2 bases and J 5 bases, and their ends lie 7 bases apart. Sequences KGHDR (CDR1) and SFDVKD (CDR2) are obtained from the germline V gene. Counted from cysteine to phenylalanine, this CDR3 has 13 amino acids. Of all the DNA, just the CDR3 is kept, 39 bases in frame from base 1. In the case of this clonotype: The antigen it recognizes is unknown. No base quality values were provided; no much bigger clone lies one nucleotide off.

This TCR came from a male donor in good health. Some clones in this sample may be carry-over from other donors' samples. The chain couples TRBV24-1 to TRBJ2-3; the D gene is perhaps TRBD2, on 5 matching bases. Source material: whole blood. The CDR3 here reads CATSDSGIDTQYF. The nucleotide sequence is given as TGTGCCACCAGTGATTCGGGGATAGATACGCAGTATTTT.